Below, 30 T cell receptor beta chains from the same sample are listed, as sequenced in a study of sequential checkpoint blockade in melanoma. Assay used: immunoSEQ multiplex PCR; TCRdb lists only in-frame clones, some missing. The repertoire holds about 11,000 clones, with nearly 70% as singletons. The treatment was: randomized to nivolumab then ipilimumab (arm A) or the reverse (arm B). Specimen: CD8+ T cells sorted from blood (inferred from file names), collected from a patient given nivolumab and ipilimumab in sequence. The source of these receptors is a human donor with melanoma.

The rearrangement joins TRBV7-6 to TRBJ2-7, with D perhaps matching TRBD1 (5 bases). Germline CDR1 SGHVS, CDR2 FNYEAQ. The CDR3 is 13 amino acids. V was trimmed by 5 bases and J by 3 bases, leaving 11 bases between them. The CDR3 DNA is TGTGCCAGCAGCGCCCCTAGGGGCTACGAGCAGTACTTC. This translates into CASSAPRGYEQYF. Full variable domain (remainder filled in from reference TRBV7-6 and TRBJ2-7): GAGVSQSPRYKVTKRGQDVALRCDPISGHVSLYWYRQALGQGPEFLTYFNYEAQQDKSGLPNDRFSAERPEGSISTLTIQRTEQRDSAMYRCASSAPRGYEQYFGPGTRLTVT.

This clone was seen only a few times. The chain employs TRBV28 and TRBJ1-1; D may be TRBD1 (5 bases). The V gene's germline CDR1 is MDHEN and CDR2 SYDVKM. This CDR3 spans 13 amino acids. Trimming stripped 4 bases from V and 4 bases from J, with 10 bases between. The CDR3 bases are TGTGCCAGCAGTTGGACATCTTCCACTGAAGCTTTCTTT. This translates into CASSWTSSTEAFF.

The genes are TRBV19 and TRBJ2-5; 7 bases are shared with TRBD2. V gave up 7 bases and J gave up 5 bases; unmatched junction bases: 13. Germline values: CDR1 LNHDA, CDR2 SQIVND (reference sequence). There are 15 residues in the CDR3. CDR3 in DNA: TGTGCCAGTACCCAGTTGGGAGGGGTATGGGAGACCCAGTACTTC. Its translation is CASTQLGGVWETQYF.

The CDR3 coding sequence is TGTGCCAGTAGCGGAGCGGGGCAGGGGGCCGGGGAGCAGTACTTC. It translates to CASSGAGQGAGEQYF. The chain employs TRBV19 and TRBJ2-7; a weak D match, TRBD1 (8 bases). Germline loops: CDR1 LNHDA, CDR2 SQIVND (reference sequence). This CDR3 region has 15 residues. Between the trimmed V and J ends, which lost 6 bases and 7 bases, there was a span of 22 bases. Supplemented by reference TRBV19 and TRBJ2-7, the full variable domain reads DGGITQSPKYLFRKEGQNVTLSCEQNLNHDAMYWYRQDPGQGLRLIYYSQIVNDFQKGDIAEGYSVSREKKESFPLTVTSAQKNPTAFYLCASSGAGQGAGEQYFGPGTRLTVT.

The rearrangement links TRBV15 to TRBJ2-7; 7 bases are a match to TRBD1. Trimming at V came to 6 bases and at J to 6 bases, leaving 5 bases not matched to a gene. Germline lookup yields CDR1 LNHNV and CDR2 YYDKDF (reference sequence). The CDR3 runs to 12 residues. The CDR3 reads CATRDRSAEQYF. CDR3 DNA sequence: TGTGCCACCAGGGACAGGTCGGCCGAGCAGTACTTC.

V and J are TRBV27 and TRBJ2-4, with TRBD1 as a possible D gene (7 bases). Germline V gene sequence: CDR1 MNHEY, CDR2 SMNVEV (reference sequence). The CDR3 length is 13 residues. The V end was cut by 6 bases, the J end by 8 bases, with 14 bases between. CDR3 bases: TGTGCCAGCAGCCCGACAGGGACTGACATTCAGTACTTC. Translating it yields CASSPTGTDIQYF.

In its sample, this clone was seen a few times. The chain is built from TRBV7-9 and TRBJ1-3; no clear D gene. CDR1 is SEHNR and CDR2 is FQNEAQ in the germline V gene (reference sequence). V dropped 3 bases and J dropped 11 bases, with 11 bases sitting between them. The CDR3 consists of 12 residues. CDR3 nucleotide sequence: TGTGCCAGCAGCTTTGAGGAGAAGTCCATATATTTT. It translates to CASSFEEKSIYF.

This sequence joins TRBV4-3 and TRBJ1-2; TRBD1 agrees at 9 bases. V gave up 2 bases and J gave up 5 bases; unmatched junction bases: 6. CDR1 LGHNA and CDR2 YSLEER come from the germline V gene. The CDR3 is 15 amino acids. The CDR3 DNA reads TGCGCCAGCAGCCAACCGGGACAGGGAAGGTATGGCTACACCTTC. Protein sequence: CASSQPGQGRYGYTF.

The gene calls are TRBV14 and TRBJ1-1; D is possibly TRBD1 (5 bases). CDR3 length equals 12 residues. Deletions cut 1 base from V and 7 bases from J, with 7 bases between. Germline V CDR1 and CDR2: SGHDN, FVKESK. CDR3 bases: TGTGCCAGCAGCCAAGGGGGCATTGAAGCTTTCTTT. Residues: CASSQGGIEAFF.

The chain has TRBV11-2 and TRBJ2-1; TRBD1 is a possible D gene (5 bases). This CDR3 region has 15 residues. V dropped 1 base and J dropped 2 bases, with 9 bases sitting between them. Germline CDR1 reads SGHAT; CDR2 reads FQNNGV. The CDR3 is CASSLGAGPYNEQFF. CDR3 coding DNA: TGTGCCAGCAGCTTAGGAGCAGGGCCCTACAATGAGCAGTTCTTC.

The CDR3 DNA reads as TGTGCCAGCAGCTCTAGGGGGCGGGAAGCTTTCTTT. Translation gives CASSSRGREAFF. The J gene is TRBJ1-1, the V gene TRBV6-6, with 7 bases identical to TRBD1. The V gene end was trimmed by 6 bases and the J gene end by 8 bases; junction bases not matched to a gene: 6. Germline CDR1 MNHNY, CDR2 SVGAGI (reference sequence). The CDR3 runs to 12 residues.

This clone showed up just once. The chain recombines TRBV7-2 with TRBJ2-5, with D unclear. V was clipped by 1 base and J by 2 bases, with 8 bases between them. The CDR3 is 14 amino acids. Germline assignment: CDR1 SGHTA and CDR2 FQGNSA. CDR3: CASSLDGRQETQYF. CDR3 bases: TGTGCCAGCAGCTTAGACGGCAGGCAAGAGACCCAGTACTTC.

This clone was counted a single time. The chain carries TRBV9 and TRBJ2-7; 8 bases match TRBD1. CDR1 SGDLS and CDR2 YYNGEE come from the germline V gene. The CDR3 has 15 residues. V lost 4 bases and J lost 5; bases outside the gene matches: 11. The DNA of the CDR3 is TGTGCCAGCAGCCTCTGGGACAGGACGGTCGACGAGCAGTACTTC. It translates to CASSLWDRTVDEQYF.

The chain joins TRBV9 to TRBJ2-7; TRBD1 matches at 8 bases. With 3 bases clipped from V and 4 bases from J, the junction kept 6 bases outside the gene matches. The CDR3 runs to 14 residues. Germline-derived CDR1 and CDR2 are SGDLS and YYNGEE. The CDR3 bases are TGTGCCAGCAGCGCCGGGACAGGACCGTACGAGCAGTACTTC. It codes for CASSAGTGPYEQYF.

This clone was seen only a few times. This chain connects TRBV7-2 to TRBJ2-2; possibly TRBD2 for D (6 bases). Germline V lookup: CDR1 SGHTA, CDR2 FQGNSA. The CDR3 consists of 14 residues. The ends were cut back, 4 bases at V and 5 bases at J, with 11 bases in the middle. This CDR3 is CASSSGGITGELFF. CDR3 DNA: TGTGCCAGCAGCTCTGGCGGGATAACCGGGGAGCTGTTTTTT.

The chain has TRBV29-1 and TRBJ2-7; 11 bases fit TRBD1. CDR3 length: 15 residues. The ends lost 3 bases at V and 2 bases at J; junction bases unmatched: 6. Per germline, CDR1 SQVTM and CDR2 ANQGSEA. In nucleotides, the CDR3 is TGCAGCGTTGATCTTCGGACAGGGGGCCCCTACGAGCAGTACTTC. It translates to CSVDLRTGGPYEQYF.

The V and J genes are TRBV4-3 and TRBJ1-2; TRBD1 aligns across 10 bases. The trim removed 3 bases at V and 7 bases at J, leaving 8 bases unmatched. The germline gives CDR1 LGHNA, CDR2 YSLEER. There are 15 residues in the CDR3. CDR3 coding DNA: TGCGCCAGCAGCCACCGGGACAGGGGATGGCGTGGCTACACCTTC. Amino acids: CASSHRDRGWRGYTF.

The chain joins TRBV27 to TRBJ2-7; 8 positions match TRBD1. This CDR3 is 14 amino acids long. V lost 1 base, J lost 4 bases, and 3 bases stayed unmatched. Germline lookup yields CDR1 MNHEY and CDR2 SMNVEV (reference sequence). The CDR3 DNA reads TGTGCCAGCAGTTTATTCAGGGGGCCTTACGAGCAGTACTTC. Translating gives CASSLFRGPYEQYF.

V and J are TRBV28 and TRBJ2-3, with TRBD2 identical over 16 bases. The CDR3 sequence is 21 residues long. From germline, CDR1 is MDHEN and CDR2 SYDVKM. The J segment lost 1 base and the V segment lost 5 bases, leaving 15 bases of the junction unmatched. In DNA form, the CDR3 reads TGTGCCAGCAGTACTAAAACCGGGACTAGCGGGAGGGCAACTCGCACAGATACGCAGTATTTT. It codes for CASSTKTGTSGRATRTDTQYF.

This clone has just a few counts. The chain joins TRBV4-3 to TRBJ2-7, with TRBD1 matching over 8 bases. Germline CDR1 LGHNA, CDR2 YSLEER. The V segment lost 7 bases and the J segment 5 bases; nucleotides outside the gene matches: 7. The CDR3 runs to 13 residues. The CDR3 coding sequence is TGCGCCAGCATCGGGCAGGGGGCCAACGAGCAGTACTTC. Translation: CASIGQGANEQYF.

A word on this clone: This likely came from a read error, as a far larger clone is one base away. The chain links TRBV5-1 to TRBJ1-5; 7 positions agree with TRBD1. V dropped 4 bases and J dropped 7; count of bases not matched to a gene: 17. Germline V gene data show CDR1 as SGHRS and CDR2 as YFSETQ. This CDR3 has 17 residues. This CDR3 is CASSHYRGGAYWQPQHF. CDR3 bases: TGCGCCAGCAGCCACTACCGAGGGGGCGCATATTGGCAGCCCCAGCATTTT.

This chain links TRBV2 with TRBJ2-1; D perhaps matches TRBD1 (5 bases). Germline-derived CDR1 and CDR2 are SNHLY and FYNNEI. Trimming left V 10 bases short and J 5 bases short, with 12 bases between. This CDR3 region has 12 residues. DNA for the CDR3: TGTGCCAACACAGGAGTACACAATGAGCAGTTCTTC. This encodes CANTGVHNEQFF. Based on the CDR3 plus reference TRBV2 and TRBJ2-1, the full variable domain is EPEVTQTPSHQVTQMGQEVILRCVPISNHLYFYWYRQILGQKVEFLVSFYNNEISEKSEIFDDQFSVERPDGSNFTLKIRSTKLEDSAMYFCANTGVHNEQFFGPGTRLTVL.

This clone was seen once. This rearrangement joins TRBV6-5 to TRBJ2-7; 13 bases line up with TRBD2. CDR1 is MNHEY, CDR2 SVGAGI, per germline. This CDR3 contains 16 residues. Trimming took 4 bases from V and 6 from J; bases not matched to a gene: 9. The DNA for the CDR3 is TGTGCCAGCAGTTCCGGACTAGCGGGAGAGTTTGGCGAGCAGTACTTC. This gives the protein CASSSGLAGEFGEQYF.

The chain combines TRBV7-9 with TRBJ1-1, with D unclear. The CDR3 is 11 residues long. The V gene's germline CDR1 is SEHNR and CDR2 FQNEAQ (reference sequence). Trimming removed 6 bases at V and 6 bases at J, with 8 bases between. CDR3 region: CASRAGSEAFF. CDR3 nucleotides: TGTGCCAGCAGGGCGGGGTCTGAAGCTTTCTTT.

This clone was seen a single time. The chain couples TRBV13 to TRBJ2-1; 9 nucleotides match TRBD1. This CDR3 comprises 15 residues. Losses at the gene ends were 1 base for V and 4 bases for J; bases not matched to a gene: 2. CDR1 PRHDT and CDR2 FYEKMQ come from the germline V gene (reference sequence). The CDR3, as DNA: TGTGCCAGCAGCTTAGTGGGACAGGGTTACAATGAGCAGTTCTTC. Residues: CASSLVGQGYNEQFF.

This rearrangement joins TRBV7-8 to TRBJ1-2; D is unresolved. CDR3 length: 12 amino acids. Germline values: CDR1 SGHVS, CDR2 FQNEAQ. Trimming removed 8 bases at V and 1 base at J, with 8 bases between. The CDR3 DNA reads as TGTGCCAGCTCATCGAGTAACTATGGCTACACCTTC. Amino acid sequence: CASSSSNYGYTF.

This clone is labeled as medium-sized. This chain joins TRBV27 and TRBJ2-7; possibly TRBD1 for D (6 bases). The CDR3 is made up of 14 amino acids. With 5 bases removed from V and 0 bases from J, the gap between germline ends came to 11 bases. CDR1 and CDR2 from the germline V gene are MNHEY and SMNVEV (reference sequence). The CDR3 bases are TGTGCCAGCAGTACTACAGGGAGCTCCTACGAGCAGTACTTC. It specifies CASSTTGSSYEQYF.

V and J are TRBV10-2 and TRBJ2-7; weak D call: TRBD1 (5 bases). Germline V lookup: CDR1 WSHSY, CDR2 SAAADI. The V end was cut by 2 bases, the J end by 0 bases, with 8 bases between. CDR3 length: 14 amino acids. The CDR3 DNA follows: TGCGCCAGCAGTGAGGACAGTTACTCCTACGAGCAGTACTTC. Protein: CASSEDSYSYEQYF.

The chain has TRBV27 and TRBJ2-7; possible D gene TRBD1, 6 bases. Germline CDR1 reads MNHEY; CDR2 reads SMNVEV (reference sequence). Trimming took off 5 bases at V and 1 base at J, with 18 bases between the two ends. CDR3 length equals 16 residues. CDR3 protein: CASSPIATGVSYEQYF. The DNA for the CDR3 is TGTGCCAGCAGTCCCATTGCGACAGGTGTGTCCTACGAGCAGTACTTC.

The V and J genes are TRBV13 and TRBJ2-7; the match to TRBD2 covers 8 bases. CDR1 and CDR2 from the germline V gene are PRHDT and FYEKMQ (reference sequence). Trimming cost V 5 bases and J 0 bases; bases outside gene matches: 6. The CDR3 runs to 15 residues. Written as DNA, the CDR3 is TGTGCCAGCAGCCTCAGTGGACTAGCCTCCTACGAGCAGTACTTC. This encodes CASSLSGLASYEQYF.